This is a list of T cell receptor beta chains from one sample in a study of blood T cell repertoires in COVID-19. Using immunoSEQ multiplex PCR, the repertoire was profiled, and TCRdb retains in-frame clones only, with some absent. The data contain around 300,000 clones, about nine tenths of them seen just once; the ten biggest clones take up roughly 2.3%. What was sequenced was peripheral blood. Receptor source: a woman aged 25 to 45 with COVID-19, enrolled during active disease. Each CDR3 is given with its conserved first and last residue. The order of the fields is clone size, J gene, D gene, V gene, CDR3 protein, CDR3 DNA. D genes are given only for firm matches. Expanded clones get a size class; other rows say once, few or many, or leave the size out.

.	TRBJ1-1	TRBD1	TRBV29-1	CSVGQYPGQTNTEAFF	TGCAGCGTTGGACAATACCCGGGACAGACGAACACTGAAGCTTTCTTT
.	TRBJ2-7	TRBD2	TRBV11-2	CASSLGRGTYEQYF	TGTGCCAGCAGCTTAGGGCGGGGGACCTACGAGCAGTACTTC
.	TRBJ1-5	.	TRBV28	CASPPPGVVGSNQPQHF	TGTGCCAGCCCCCCCCCAGGGGTCGTCGGTAGCAATCAGCCCCAGCATTTT
once	TRBJ1-6	.	TRBV6-5	CASSYSGAPYNSPLHF	TGTGCCAGCAGTTACTCTGGGGCGCCCTATAATTCACCCCTCCACTTT
.	TRBJ2-4	TRBD2	TRBV4-1	CASRGLAGNIQYF	TGCGCCAGCAGGGGACTAGCGGGAAACATTCAGTACTTC
.	TRBJ1-6	TRBD1	TRBV10-3	CAISSGTGNSPLHF	TGTGCCATCAGTAGTGGGACAGGGAATTCACCCCTCCACTTT
.	TRBJ2-1	.	TRBV5-1	CASSLAGQPYNEQFF	TGCGCCAGCAGCCTCGCGGGACAGCCCTACAATGAGCAGTTCTTC
once	TRBJ2-3	.	TRBV9	CASSASESTDTQYF	TGTGCCAGCAGCGCTAGCGAAAGCACAGATACGCAGTATTTT
.	TRBJ1-2	.	TRBV6-5	CASSSRVEVHGYTF	TGTGCCAGCAGCTCTAGGGTGGAGGTGCATGGCTACACCTTC
.	TRBJ2-7	.	TRBV7-9	CASSLDYILDYEQYF	TGTGCCAGCAGCTTAGACTACATACTGGATTACGAGCAGTACTTC
.	TRBJ1-4	TRBD1	TRBV12-5	CASGLVQGQRNEKLFF	TGTGCTAGTGGTTTGGTACAGGGACAGCGAAATGAAAAACTGTTTTTT
.	TRBJ1-1	.	TRBV14	CASSHRQGNTEAFF	TGTGCCAGCAGCCACAGACAAGGGAACACTGAAGCTTTCTTT
.	TRBJ1-5	.	TRBV6-6	CASRNEGLQPQHF	TGTGCCAGCAGGAACGAGGGTTTACAGCCCCAGCATTTT
.	TRBJ2-6	.	TRBV2	CASTGVASGANVLTF	TGTGCCAGCACCGGAGTAGCCTCTGGGGCCAACGTCCTGACTTTC
.	TRBJ2-1	TRBD2	TRBV6-6	CASTRTSGLYSYNEQFF	TGTGCCAGCACTCGGACTAGCGGGCTTTACTCCTACAATGAGCAGTTCTTC
.	TRBJ2-3	TRBD2	TRBV13	CASSGGRDTDTQYF	TGTGCCAGCAGCGGCGGGAGAGACACAGATACGCAGTATTTT
.	TRBJ2-7	TRBD1	TRBV9	CASSYTGDSYEQYF	TGTGCCAGCAGCTATACAGGGGACTCCTACGAGCAGTACTTC
.	TRBJ1-2	.	TRBV25-1	CASSEGTARTF	TGTGCCAGCAGTGAGGGTACAGCCCGCACCTTC
.	TRBJ1-6	TRBD1	TRBV11-2	CASSSTGDNSPLHF	TGTGCCAGCAGCTCTACAGGGGATAATTCACCCCTCCACTTT
.	TRBJ2-1	.	TRBV29-1	CSVGGNEQFF	TGCAGCGTTGGCGGGAATGAGCAGTTCTTC
.	TRBJ1-2	TRBD1	TRBV27	CASSFVRDRGYGYTF	TGTGCCAGCAGTTTTGTGCGGGACAGGGGGTATGGCTACACCTTC
.	TRBJ1-5	TRBD1	TRBV28	CASRLWTGSPSNQPQHF	TGTGCCAGCAGACTTTGGACAGGAAGCCCTAGCAATCAGCCCCAGCATTTT
.	TRBJ1-5	TRBD1	TRBV19	CASSIRRQGDQPQHF	TGTGCCAGTAGTATAAGGCGGCAGGGGGACCAGCCCCAGCATTTT
.	TRBJ2-3	.	TRBV7-6	CASSLARTDTQYF	TGTGCCAGCAGCTTAGCGCGGACAGATACGCAGTATTTT
.	TRBJ2-7	.	TRBV5-6	CASSHRVGGYEQYF	TGTGCCAGCAGCCACAGGGTAGGCGGATACGAGCAGTACTTC
.	TRBJ2-3	.	TRBV29-1	CSAGNRAKDTQYF	TGCAGCGCTGGGAACAGGGCGAAAGATACGCAGTATTTT
.	TRBJ2-1	TRBD2	TRBV5-1	CASSFMLAGEEGEQFF	TGCGCCAGCAGCTTCATGCTAGCGGGAGAAGAGGGTGAGCAGTTCTTC
.	TRBJ2-3	TRBD2	TRBV25-1	CASSEFSGRARITQYF	TGTGCCAGCAGTGAATTCAGCGGGAGGGCCCGGATTACGCAGTATTTT
.	TRBJ2-1	.	TRBV19	CASSITGLQFF	TGTGCCAGTAGTATTACCGGACTTCAGTTCTTC
.	TRBJ1-6	.	TRBV4-1	CASSRVTGYNSPLHF	TGCGCCAGCAGCCGAGTAACAGGCTATAATTCACCCCTCCACTTT
once	TRBJ1-6	.	TRBV4-1	CASSQDINRVLYSPLHF	TGCGCCAGCAGCCAAGATATAAACAGGGTCCTTTATTCACCCCTCCACTTT
.	TRBJ2-5	.	TRBV5-1	CASSLDFVAAQETQYF	TGCGCCAGCAGCTTGGATTTTGTAGCGGCCCAAGAGACCCAGTACTTC
.	TRBJ2-7	TRBD1	TRBV10-3	CAIRAPLTGAEQYF	TGTGCCATCAGGGCCCCCCTGACAGGGGCCGAGCAGTACTTC
.	TRBJ1-2	.	TRBV18	CASSLSSDSRLYGYTF	TGTGCCAGCTCACTATCCTCGGACAGCCGACTCTATGGCTACACCTTC
once	TRBJ2-7	TRBD1	TRBV2	CASIPDRDRGYEQYF	TGTGCCAGCATTCCAGACCGGGACAGGGGCTACGAGCAGTACTTC
.	TRBJ1-4	.	TRBV27	CASSHIGGDEKLFF	TGTGCCAGCAGTCATATAGGCGGTGATGAAAAACTGTTTTTT
.	TRBJ2-1	.	TRBV2	CASTQGPWSEQFF	TGTGCCAGCACCCAGGGCCCGTGGAGTGAGCAGTTCTTC
.	TRBJ2-1	TRBD2	TRBV29-1	CSLSQRGDYNEQFF	TGCAGCCTATCCCAGCGGGGGGACTACAATGAGCAGTTCTTC
.	TRBJ1-6	.	TRBV16	CASSRLGDNSPLHF	TGTGCCAGCAGCCGACTGGGAGATAATTCACCCCTCCACTTT
.	TRBJ1-5	.	TRBV19	CATRPARYSNQPQHF	TGTGCCACCCGGCCAGCGCGCTATAGCAATCAGCCCCAGCATTTT
once	TRBJ1-2	.	TRBV6-6	CASSYSGGNYGYTF	TGTGCCAGCAGTTACTCGGGAGGTAACTATGGCTACACCTTC
.	TRBJ1-6	.	TRBV19	CASSVGRDSPLHF	TGTGCCAGTAGTGTCGGCAGGGATTCACCCCTCCACTTT
.	TRBJ1-2	.	TRBV5-1	CASSLEGRPGLF	TGCGCCAGCAGCTTGGAAGGCCGGCCAGGCCTCTTC
.	TRBJ2-5	.	TRBV5-1	CASSLTLGGGQSPHF	TGCGCCAGCAGCTTGACCCTAGGGGGGGGGCAAAGTCCACACTTC
.	TRBJ1-2	.	TRBV3-1/TRBV3-2	CASSDRFNYGYTF	TGTGCCAGCAGTGACAGGTTTAACTATGGCTACACCTTC
.	TRBJ2-5	TRBD2	TRBV4-1	CASSQGVGSSGQETQYF	TGCGCCAGCAGCCAAGGTGTCGGTTCTAGCGGACAAGAGACCCAGTACTTC
.	TRBJ2-7	.	TRBV19	CASSIAGSGHEQYF	TGTGCCAGTAGTATAGCGGGTAGCGGACACGAGCAGTACTTC
once	TRBJ1-2	.	TRBV6-5	CATRSGYDGYTF	TGTGCCACTAGATCAGGGTATGATGGCTACACCTTC
.	TRBJ1-2	TRBD1	TRBV12-5	CASGFATTGAPNYGYTF	TGTGCTAGTGGTTTTGCAACGACAGGGGCGCCCAACTATGGCTACACCTTC
.	TRBJ2-1	.	TRBV2	CASSGNREDSYNEQFF	TGTGCCAGCAGTGGGAACAGGGAAGACTCCTACAATGAGCAGTTCTTC
.	TRBJ2-3	TRBD2	TRBV30	CAWTGLGTDTQYF	TGTGCCTGGACCGGACTAGGCACAGATACGCAGTATTTT
.	TRBJ2-3	TRBD2	TRBV5-1	CASSFSGRDTDTQYF	TGCGCCAGCAGCTTTAGCGGGAGAGACACAGATACGCAGTATTTT